The next 16 T cell receptor beta chains were all read from a single sample in a study of metastatic and nonmetastatic thyroid tumors. Through MiXCR, TCRdb re-clonotyped the PCR reads. Of about 13,000 clones in the sample, about 33% were seen once. No treatment of any kind had been given to any patient before thyroid surgery. The sample taken for sequencing was tumor tissue. These receptors were obtained from a male donor with papillary thyroid cancer or a benign thyroid nodule (not recorded which). Some clones in this sample may be carry-over from other donors' samples.

This clone was recorded many times. A much larger clone is a single base away; this may be a read error. The J gene is TRBJ2-1, the V gene TRBV9; tentatively, D is TRBD1 or TRBD2 (5 bases each). The CDR3 spans 13 residues. The germline V gene has CDR1 SGDLS and CDR2 YYNGEE. Between the trimmed V and J ends, which lost 0 bases and 8 bases, there was a span of 9 bases. CDR3 in DNA: TGTGCCAGCAGCGTAGAGGGGACCTATGAGCAGTTCTTC. This encodes CASSVEGTYEQFF.

This rearrangement joins TRBV6-1 to TRBJ2-1; 10 positions match TRBD2. Germline CDR1 reads MNHNS; CDR2 reads SASEGT. The trim removed 10 bases at V and 3 bases at J, leaving 3 bases unmatched. The CDR3 contains 13 residues. As DNA, the CDR3 is TGTGCCATTACTAGCGGGGACTACAATGAGCAGTTCTTC. Amino acid sequence: CAITSGDYNEQFF.

The chain has TRBV11-3 and TRBJ2-7; TRBD1 is a possible D gene (7 bases). V was shortened by 1 base and J by 4 bases, with 11 bases between the two germline ends. The germline gives CDR1 SGHNT, CDR2 YENEEA. This CDR3 comprises 14 residues. The CDR3 region is CASSLGRGAYEQYF. CDR3 sequence (DNA): TGTGCCAGCAGCTTAGGCAGGGGGGCTTACGAGCAGTACTTC.

The chain links TRBV2 to TRBJ2-7; no clear D gene. V was shortened by 7 bases and J by 0 bases, with 16 bases between the two germline ends. Per germline, CDR1 SNHLY and CDR2 FYNNEI. The CDR3 sequence is 15 residues long. In DNA, the CDR3 is TGTGCCAGCAATTTCCTCAGTGTAAACTCCTACGAGCAGTACTTC. Its protein is CASNFLSVNSYEQYF.

The chain uses TRBV5-1 and TRBJ1-1; 10 positions agree with TRBD1. The V segment lost 2 bases and the J segment 5 bases; nucleotides outside the gene matches: 12. The CDR3 contains 17 residues. The germline gives CDR1 SGHRS, CDR2 YFSETQ. The CDR3 here is CASSLQRPGTGETEAFF. CDR3 nucleotide sequence: TGCGCCAGCAGCTTACAACGCCCCGGGACAGGGGAGACTGAAGCTTTCTTT.

The table lists this clone with a few counts. The chain has TRBV6-1 and TRBJ1-6, with 8 positions matching TRBD1. The CDR3 totals 14 residues. CDR1 and CDR2 from the germline V gene are MNHNS and SASEGT. V shed 4 bases and J 5 bases; nucleotides not matched to a gene: 1. The CDR3 sequence: CASSGGQDNSPLHF. CDR3 nucleotide sequence: TGTGCCAGCAGTGGGGGACAGGATAATTCACCCCTCCACTTT.

Concerning this clone itself: The junction shows a germline mismatch at one end, possibly a read error. The chain is built from TRBV6-2 or TRBV6-3 and TRBJ1-3; no firm D call. Germline V CDR1 and CDR2: MNHEY, SVGEGT. The CDR3 consists of 15 residues. The CDR3 nucleotides read TGTACCAGCACTGCGGCAGCGGTGAGAGGAAACACCATATATTTT. Translation: CTSTAAAVRGNTIYF.

The V gene is TRBV20-1, the J gene TRBJ1-1; 9 positions match TRBD1. Trimming at V came to 4 bases and at J to 1 base, leaving 7 bases not matched to a gene. The CDR3 sequence is 15 residues long. Germline loops: CDR1 DFQATT, CDR2 SNEGSKA (reference sequence). The CDR3 nucleotides are TGCAGTGCTATTCCGGGACAGGGTTGGAACACTGAAGCTTTCTTT. As protein: CSAIPGQGWNTEAFF.

The chain joins TRBV11-1 to TRBJ2-3, with D maybe TRBD2 (6 bases). The CDR3 sequence is 15 residues long. Between the trimmed V and J ends, which lost 1 base and 4 bases, there was a span of 12 bases. Per germline, CDR1 SGHAT and CDR2 FQDESV (reference sequence). The chain's CDR3 is CASSLVSGVADTQYF. The CDR3 DNA reads as TGTGCCAGCAGCTTAGTTTCGGGGGTGGCAGATACGCAGTATTTT.

This clone was observed many times. V gene TRBV10-3 combines with J gene TRBJ1-5, with 8 bases fitting TRBD1. The trim removed 6 bases at V and 2 bases at J, leaving 0 bases unmatched. Germline loops: CDR1 ENHRY, CDR2 SYGVKD. The CDR3 is 13 amino acids. CDR3 sequence: CAIRDRGNQPQHF. Written as DNA, the CDR3 is TGTGCCATCAGGGACAGGGGCAATCAGCCCCAGCATTTT.

This clone was observed at least ten times. This may be a read error: a much more frequent sequence differs by one nucleotide. This specimen includes other DNA sequences encoding the same CDR3. The rearrangement joins TRBV7-8 to TRBJ2-6; possible D gene TRBD2, 6 bases. Germline CDR1 is SGHVS and CDR2 is FQNEAQ. The CDR3 loop spans 14 amino acids. V shed 5 bases and J shed 6 bases, with 11 bases lying between them. The DNA for the CDR3 is TGTGCCAGCAGCCCCCCGGGGGAGGCCAACGTCCTGACTTTC. This codes for CASSPPGEANVLTF.

The genes are TRBV11-1 and TRBJ2-3; D unresolved. Trimming removed 2 bases at V and 1 base at J, with 10 bases between. The CDR3 spans 15 residues. Germline V lookup: CDR1 SGHAT, CDR2 FQDESV (reference sequence). CDR3 protein: CASSLIGLRTDTQYF. In nucleotides, the CDR3 is TGTGCCAGCAGCTTAATCGGGTTGCGCACAGATACGCAGTATTTT.

V and J are TRBV20-1 and TRBJ2-1; D perhaps matches TRBD2 (5 bases). Germline CDR1 is DFQATT and CDR2 is SNEGSKA (reference sequence). V lost 4 bases and J 9 bases, leaving 13 bases between the germline ends. This CDR3 region has 12 residues. This CDR3 is CSATSGGSEQFF. CDR3 nucleotides: TGCAGTGCTACATCCGGAGGCAGTGAGCAGTTCTTC.

This clone was counted only a few times. The chain is built from TRBV2 and TRBJ1-2, with TRBD1 as a possible D gene (6 bases). The CDR3 is 12 residues long. Per germline, CDR1 SNHLY and CDR2 FYNNEI. V gave up 6 bases and J gave up 12 bases, with 17 bases separating them. CDR3 sequence reads: CASSGQNYCHTF. CDR3 coding DNA: TGTGCCAGCAGCGGACAGAACTATTGCCACACCTTC. The whole variable domain, remainder taken from reference TRBV2 and TRBJ1-2, is EPEVTQTPSHQVTQMGQEVILRCVPISNHLYFYWYRQILGQKVEFLVSFYNNEISEKSEIFDDQFSVERPDGSNFTLKIRSTKLEDSAMYFCASSGQNYCHTFGSGTRLTVV.

This clone was seen only a few times. V and J are TRBV6-1 and TRBJ2-1; the D call may be TRBD1 or TRBD2 (5 bases each). V shed 7 bases and J shed 7 bases, with 11 bases lying between them. CDR1 and CDR2 (germline): MNHNS, SASEGT. The CDR3 sequence is 12 residues long. The CDR3 loop reads CASNDGANEQFF. CDR3 sequence (DNA): TGTGCCAGCAACGACGGGGCGAATGAGCAGTTCTTC.

This clone was found a few times. The chain carries TRBV28 and TRBJ2-7; D might be TRBD2 (6 bases). Trimming pared 6 bases from V and 0 bases from J, leaving 18 bases between. This CDR3 is built from 16 residues. Germline lookup yields CDR1 MDHEN and CDR2 SYDVKM. CDR3 sequence: CASSDIGRGYSYEQYF. Written as DNA, the CDR3 is TGTGCCAGCAGCGATATAGGACGGGGGTACTCCTACGAGCAGTACTTC. Complete variable domain (other parts from reference TRBV28 and TRBJ2-7): DVKVTQSSRYLVKRTGEKVFLECVQDMDHENMFWYRQDPGLGLRLIYFSYDVKMKEKGDIPEGYSVSREKKERFSLILESASTNQTSMYLCASSDIGRGYSYEQYFGPGTRLTVT.